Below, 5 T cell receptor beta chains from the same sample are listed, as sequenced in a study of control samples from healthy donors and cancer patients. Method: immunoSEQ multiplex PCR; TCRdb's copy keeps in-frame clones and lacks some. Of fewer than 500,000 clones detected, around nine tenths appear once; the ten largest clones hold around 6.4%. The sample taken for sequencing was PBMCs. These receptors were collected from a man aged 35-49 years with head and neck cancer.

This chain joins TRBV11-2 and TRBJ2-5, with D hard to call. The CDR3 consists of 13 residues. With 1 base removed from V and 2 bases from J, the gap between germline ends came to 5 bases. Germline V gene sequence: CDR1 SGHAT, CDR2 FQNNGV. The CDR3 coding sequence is TGTGCCAGCAGCTTAGGGGGACAAGAGACCCAGTACTTC. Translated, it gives CASSLGGQETQYF.

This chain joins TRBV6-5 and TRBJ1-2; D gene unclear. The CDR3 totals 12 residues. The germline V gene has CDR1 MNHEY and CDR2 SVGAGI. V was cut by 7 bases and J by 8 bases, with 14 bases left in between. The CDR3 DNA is TGTGCCAGCAACGATCCCAGCCAGGGCTACACCTTC. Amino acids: CASNDPSQGYTF.

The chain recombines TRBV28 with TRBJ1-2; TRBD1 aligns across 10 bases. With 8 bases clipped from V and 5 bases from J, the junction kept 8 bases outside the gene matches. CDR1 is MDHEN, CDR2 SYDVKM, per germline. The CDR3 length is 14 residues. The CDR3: CASLTGTGVYGYTF. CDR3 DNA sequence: TGTGCCAGCCTTACCGGGACAGGGGTTTATGGCTACACCTTC.

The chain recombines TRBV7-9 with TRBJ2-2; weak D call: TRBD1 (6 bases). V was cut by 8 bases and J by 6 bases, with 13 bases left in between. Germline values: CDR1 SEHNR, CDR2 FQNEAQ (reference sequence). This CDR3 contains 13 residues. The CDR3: CASDRQAPGELFF. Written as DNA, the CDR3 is TGTGCCAGCGACAGGCAGGCACCCGGGGAGCTGTTTTTT.

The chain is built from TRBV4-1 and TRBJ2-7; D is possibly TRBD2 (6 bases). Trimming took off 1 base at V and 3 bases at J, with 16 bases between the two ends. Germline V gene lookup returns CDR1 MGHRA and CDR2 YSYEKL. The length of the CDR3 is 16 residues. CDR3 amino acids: CASSQGAAEGLYEQYF. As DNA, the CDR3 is TGCGCCAGCAGCCAAGGGGCCGCAGAGGGACTCTACGAGCAGTACTTC.